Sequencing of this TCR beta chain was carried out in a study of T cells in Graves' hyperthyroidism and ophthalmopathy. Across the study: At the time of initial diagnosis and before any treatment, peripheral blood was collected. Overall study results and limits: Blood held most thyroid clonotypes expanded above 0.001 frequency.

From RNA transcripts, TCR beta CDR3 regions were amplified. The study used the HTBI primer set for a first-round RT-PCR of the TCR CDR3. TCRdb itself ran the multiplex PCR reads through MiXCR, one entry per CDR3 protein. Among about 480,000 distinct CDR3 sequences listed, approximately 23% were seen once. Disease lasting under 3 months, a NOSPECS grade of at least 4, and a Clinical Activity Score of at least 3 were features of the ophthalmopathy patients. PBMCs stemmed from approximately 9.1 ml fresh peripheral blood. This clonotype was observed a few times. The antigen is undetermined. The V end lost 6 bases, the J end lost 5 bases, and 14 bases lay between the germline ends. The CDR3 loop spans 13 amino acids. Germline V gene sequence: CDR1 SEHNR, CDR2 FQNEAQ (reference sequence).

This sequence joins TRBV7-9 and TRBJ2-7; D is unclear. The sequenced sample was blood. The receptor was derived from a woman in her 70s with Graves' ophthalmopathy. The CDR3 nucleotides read TGTGCCAGCAGGGGTCCCCTCGGCCACGAGCAGTACTTC. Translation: CASRGPLGHEQYF.